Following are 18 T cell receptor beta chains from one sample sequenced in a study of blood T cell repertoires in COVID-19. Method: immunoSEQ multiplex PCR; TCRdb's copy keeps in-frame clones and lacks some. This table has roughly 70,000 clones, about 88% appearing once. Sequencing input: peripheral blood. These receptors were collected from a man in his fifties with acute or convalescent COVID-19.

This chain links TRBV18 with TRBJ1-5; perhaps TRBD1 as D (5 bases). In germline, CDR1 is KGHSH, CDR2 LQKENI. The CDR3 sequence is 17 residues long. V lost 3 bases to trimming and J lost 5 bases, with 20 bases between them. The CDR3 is CASSPRPPSREDQPQHF. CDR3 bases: TGTGCCAGCTCACCCCGTCCGCCTAGCAGGGAGGATCAGCCCCAGCATTTT. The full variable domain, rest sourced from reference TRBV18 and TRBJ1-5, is NAGVMQNPRHLVRRRGQEARLRCSPMKGHSHVYWYRQLPEEGLKFMVYLQKENIIDESGMPKERFSAEFPKEGPSILRIQQVVRGDSAAYFCASSPRPPSREDQPQHFGDGTRLSIL.

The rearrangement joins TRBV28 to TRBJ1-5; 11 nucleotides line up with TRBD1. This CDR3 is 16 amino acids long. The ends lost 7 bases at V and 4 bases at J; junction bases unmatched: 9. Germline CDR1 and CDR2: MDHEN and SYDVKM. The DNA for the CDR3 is TGTGCCAGCACCCTAAGGACAGGGGGCATGAATCAGCCCCAGCATTTT. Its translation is CASTLRTGGMNQPQHF.

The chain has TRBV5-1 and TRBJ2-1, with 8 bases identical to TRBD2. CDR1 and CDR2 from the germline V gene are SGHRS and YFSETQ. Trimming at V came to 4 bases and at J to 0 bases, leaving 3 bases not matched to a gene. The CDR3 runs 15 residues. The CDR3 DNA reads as TGCGCCAGCAGCCCGGGGGGGATCTCCTACAATGAGCAGTTCTTC. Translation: CASSPGGISYNEQFF.

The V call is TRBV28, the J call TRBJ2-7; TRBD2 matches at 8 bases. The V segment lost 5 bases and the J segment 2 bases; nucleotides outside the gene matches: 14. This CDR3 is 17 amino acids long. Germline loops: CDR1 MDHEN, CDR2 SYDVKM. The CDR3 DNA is TGTGCCAGCAGTCCCGCCGGCCGACTAGCGCCGCCCTACGAGCAGTACGTC. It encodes CASSPAGRLAPPYEQYV.

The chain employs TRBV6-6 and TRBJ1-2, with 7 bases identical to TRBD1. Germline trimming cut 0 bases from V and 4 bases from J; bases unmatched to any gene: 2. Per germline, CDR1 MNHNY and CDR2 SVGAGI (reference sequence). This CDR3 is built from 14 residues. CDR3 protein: CASSYSQGGYGYTF. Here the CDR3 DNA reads TGTGCCAGCAGTTACTCTCAGGGGGGCTATGGCTACACCTTC.

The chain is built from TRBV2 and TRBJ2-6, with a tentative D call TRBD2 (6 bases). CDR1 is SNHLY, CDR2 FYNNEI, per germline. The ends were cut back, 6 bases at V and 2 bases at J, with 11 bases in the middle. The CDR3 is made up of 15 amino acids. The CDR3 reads CASRSGEAGANVLTF. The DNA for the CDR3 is TGTGCCAGCAGATCGGGGGAAGCTGGGGCCAACGTCCTGACTTTC.

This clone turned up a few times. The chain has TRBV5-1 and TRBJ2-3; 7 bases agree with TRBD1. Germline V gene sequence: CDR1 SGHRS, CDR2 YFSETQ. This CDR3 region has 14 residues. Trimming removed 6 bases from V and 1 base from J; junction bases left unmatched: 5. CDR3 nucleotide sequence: TGCGCCAGCACGCTACAGGGGCGCACAGATACGCAGTATTTT. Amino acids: CASTLQGRTDTQYF. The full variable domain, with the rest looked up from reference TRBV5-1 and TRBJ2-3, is KAGVTQTPRYLIKTRGQQVTLSCSPISGHRSVSWYQQTPGQGLQFLFEYFSETQRNKGNFPGRFSGRQFSNSRSEMNVSTLELGDSALYLCASTLQGRTDTQYFGPGTRLTVL.

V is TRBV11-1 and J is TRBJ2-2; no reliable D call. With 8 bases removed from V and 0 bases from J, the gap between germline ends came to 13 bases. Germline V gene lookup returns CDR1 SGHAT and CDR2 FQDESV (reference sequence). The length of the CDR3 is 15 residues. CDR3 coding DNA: TGTGCCAGCTTGGAGTCCAGCCCGAACACCGGGGAGCTGTTTTTT. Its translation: CASLESSPNTGELFF.

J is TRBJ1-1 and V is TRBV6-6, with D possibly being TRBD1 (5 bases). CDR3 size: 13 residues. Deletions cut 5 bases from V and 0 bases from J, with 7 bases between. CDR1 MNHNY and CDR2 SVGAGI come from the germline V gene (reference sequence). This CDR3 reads CASSKTVNTEAFF. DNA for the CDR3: TGTGCCAGCAGTAAGACAGTGAACACTGAAGCTTTCTTT.

The CDR3 reads CASRNSYEQYF. The CDR3 nucleotides are TGTGCCAGCCGAAACTCCTACGAGCAGTACTTC. This rearrangement joins TRBV30 to TRBJ2-7; no reliable D call. CDR3 length equals 11 residues. CDR1 is GTSNPN, CDR2 SVGIG, per germline (reference sequence). Trimming removed 8 bases from V and 0 bases from J, with 8 bases in between.

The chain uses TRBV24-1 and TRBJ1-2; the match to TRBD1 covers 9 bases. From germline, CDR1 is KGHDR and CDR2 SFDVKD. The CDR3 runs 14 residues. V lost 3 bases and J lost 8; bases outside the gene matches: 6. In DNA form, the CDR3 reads TGTGCCACCAGTGATGCGACAGGGGGGGTCGGCTACACCTTC. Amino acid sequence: CATSDATGGVGYTF.

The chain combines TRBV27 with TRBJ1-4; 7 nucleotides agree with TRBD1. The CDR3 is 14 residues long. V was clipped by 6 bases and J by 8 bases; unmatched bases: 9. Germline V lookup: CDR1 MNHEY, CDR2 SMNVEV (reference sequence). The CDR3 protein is CASRFTGVGEKLFF. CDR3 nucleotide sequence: TGTGCCAGCAGGTTCACAGGGGTTGGGGAAAAACTGTTTTTT.

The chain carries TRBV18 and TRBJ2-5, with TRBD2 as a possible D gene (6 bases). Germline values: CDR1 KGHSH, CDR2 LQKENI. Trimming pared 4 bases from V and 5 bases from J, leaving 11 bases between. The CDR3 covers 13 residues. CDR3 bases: TGTGCCAGCTCACGACCGGCGGGGGAGACCCAGTACTTC. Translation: CASSRPAGETQYF.

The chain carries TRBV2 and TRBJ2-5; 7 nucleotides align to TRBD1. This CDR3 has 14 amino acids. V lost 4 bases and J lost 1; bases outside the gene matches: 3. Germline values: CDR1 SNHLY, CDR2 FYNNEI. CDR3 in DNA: TGTGCCAGCAGTGGGACAGGACCCCAAGAGACCCAGTACTTC. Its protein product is CASSGTGPQETQYF.

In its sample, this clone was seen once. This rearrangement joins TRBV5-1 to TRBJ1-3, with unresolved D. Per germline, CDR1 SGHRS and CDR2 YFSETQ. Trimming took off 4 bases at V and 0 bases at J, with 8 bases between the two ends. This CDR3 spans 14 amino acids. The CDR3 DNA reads TGCGCCAGCAGCCTCCGGGACTCTGGAAACACCATATATTTT. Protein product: CASSLRDSGNTIYF.

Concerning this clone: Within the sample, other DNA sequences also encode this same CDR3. The CDR3 sequence is CASSLVGRTNTGELFF. CDR3 in DNA: TGTGCCAGCAGCTTAGTCGGGAGGACGAACACCGGGGAGCTGTTTTTT. This chain uses TRBV7-8 with TRBJ2-2; 7 bases match TRBD2. The germline CDR1 and CDR2 sequences are SGHVS and FQNEAQ. J was trimmed by 0 bases and V by 1 base; bases with no gene match: 2. This CDR3 is 16 amino acids long.

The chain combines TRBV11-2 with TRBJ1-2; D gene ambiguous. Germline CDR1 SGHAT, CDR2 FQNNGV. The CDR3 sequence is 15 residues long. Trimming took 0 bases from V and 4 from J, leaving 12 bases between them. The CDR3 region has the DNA TGTGCCAGCAGCTTAGATGGGCGAATATCCTATGGCTACACCTTC. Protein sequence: CASSLDGRISYGYTF.

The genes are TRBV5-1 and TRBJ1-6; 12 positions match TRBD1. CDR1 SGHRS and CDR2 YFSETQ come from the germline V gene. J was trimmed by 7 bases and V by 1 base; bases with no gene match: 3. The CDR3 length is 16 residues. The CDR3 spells CASSLRDRGRNSPLHF. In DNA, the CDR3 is TGCGCCAGCAGCTTGAGGGACAGGGGGCGGAATTCACCCCTCCACTTT.